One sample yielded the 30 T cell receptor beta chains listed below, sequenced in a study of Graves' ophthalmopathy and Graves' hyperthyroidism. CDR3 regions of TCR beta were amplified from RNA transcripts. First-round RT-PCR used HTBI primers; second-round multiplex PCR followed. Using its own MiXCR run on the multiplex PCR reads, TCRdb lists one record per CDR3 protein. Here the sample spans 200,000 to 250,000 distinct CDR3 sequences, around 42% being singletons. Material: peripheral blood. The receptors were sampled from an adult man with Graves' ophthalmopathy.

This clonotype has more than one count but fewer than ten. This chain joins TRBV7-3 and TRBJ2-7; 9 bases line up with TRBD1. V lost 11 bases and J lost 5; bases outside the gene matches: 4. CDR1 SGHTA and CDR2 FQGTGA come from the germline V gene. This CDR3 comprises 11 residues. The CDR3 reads CAGGQGHEQYF. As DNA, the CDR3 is TGTGCCGGAGGACAGGGGCACGAGCAGTACTTC.

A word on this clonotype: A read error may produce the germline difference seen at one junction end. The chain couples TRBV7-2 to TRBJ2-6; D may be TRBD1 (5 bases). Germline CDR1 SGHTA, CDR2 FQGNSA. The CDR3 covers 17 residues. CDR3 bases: TGTGCCAGCAGCTGGTTCAGGTCTGAATCTGGGGCCAATGTCCTGACTTTC. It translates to CASSWFRSESGANVLTF.

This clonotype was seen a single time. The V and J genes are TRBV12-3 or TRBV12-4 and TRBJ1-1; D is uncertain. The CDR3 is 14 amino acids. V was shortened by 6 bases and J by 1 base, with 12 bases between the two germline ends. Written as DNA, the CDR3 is TGTGCCAGCAGCCAAGGTGGCCGGAACACTGAAGCTTTCTTT. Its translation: CASSQGGRNTEAFF.

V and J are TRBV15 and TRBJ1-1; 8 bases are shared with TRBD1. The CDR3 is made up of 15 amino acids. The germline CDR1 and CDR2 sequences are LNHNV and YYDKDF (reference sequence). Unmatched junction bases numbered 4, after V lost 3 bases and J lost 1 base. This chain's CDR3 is CATSRAGTGNTEAFF. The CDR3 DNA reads TGTGCCACCAGCAGGGCGGGGACAGGGAACACTGAAGCTTTCTTT.

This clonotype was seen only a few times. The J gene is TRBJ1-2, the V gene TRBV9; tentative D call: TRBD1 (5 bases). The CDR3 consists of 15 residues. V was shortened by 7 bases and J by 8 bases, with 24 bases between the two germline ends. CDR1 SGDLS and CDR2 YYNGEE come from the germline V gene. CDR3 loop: CASSTFSTETWGYTF. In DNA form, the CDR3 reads TGTGCCAGCTCAACCTTTTCGACAGAGACCTGGGGCTACACCTTC.

DNA of the CDR3: TGTGCCAGCAGTTTGACTAGGCCCTACGAGCAGTACTTC. Protein sequence: CASSLTRPYEQYF. The chain links TRBV2 to TRBJ2-7, with D possibly TRBD2 on 6 matching bases. Trimming pared 5 bases from V and 2 bases from J, leaving 10 bases between. Germline V lookup: CDR1 SNHLY, CDR2 FYNNEI. CDR3 size: 13 residues.

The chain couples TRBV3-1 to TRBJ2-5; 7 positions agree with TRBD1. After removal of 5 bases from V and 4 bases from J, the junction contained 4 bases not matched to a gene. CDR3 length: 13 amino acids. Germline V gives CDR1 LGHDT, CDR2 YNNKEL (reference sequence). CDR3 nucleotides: TGTGCCAGCAGCGACAGGGCCGGAGAGACCCAGTACTTC. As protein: CASSDRAGETQYF.

In nucleotides, the CDR3 is TGTGCCACCAGCAGAGAAACGGGTGGGGAGACCCAGTACTTC. Its translation is CATSRETGGETQYF. The genes are TRBV15 and TRBJ2-5; unclear D gene. Trimming took 0 bases from V and 5 from J, leaving 10 bases between them. The CDR3 runs 14 residues. In germline, CDR1 is LNHNV, CDR2 YYDKDF (reference sequence).

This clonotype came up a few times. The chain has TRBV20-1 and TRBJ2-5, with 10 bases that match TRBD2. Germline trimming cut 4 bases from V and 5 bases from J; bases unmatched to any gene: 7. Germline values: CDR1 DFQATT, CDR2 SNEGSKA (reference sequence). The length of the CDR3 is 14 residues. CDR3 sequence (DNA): TGCAGTGCTACCACCGGGACTAGCGTCGAGACCCAGTACTTC. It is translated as CSATTGTSVETQYF.

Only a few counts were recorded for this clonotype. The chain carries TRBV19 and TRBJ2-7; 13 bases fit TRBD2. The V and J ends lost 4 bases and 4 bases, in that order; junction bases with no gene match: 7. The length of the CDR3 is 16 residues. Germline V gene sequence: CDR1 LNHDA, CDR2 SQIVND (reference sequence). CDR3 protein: CASSNPGLAGQYEQYF. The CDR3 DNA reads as TGTGCCAGTAGTAACCCGGGACTAGCGGGACAGTACGAGCAGTACTTC.

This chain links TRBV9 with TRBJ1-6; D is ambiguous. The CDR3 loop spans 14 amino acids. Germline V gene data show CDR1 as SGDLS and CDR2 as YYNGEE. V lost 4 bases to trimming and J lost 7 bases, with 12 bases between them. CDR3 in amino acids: CASSPANSNSPLHF. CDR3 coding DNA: TGTGCCAGCAGCCCGGCGAACTCGAATTCACCCCTCCACTTT.

The CDR3 coding sequence is TGTGCCAGCAGCTTACTAGTTAGTACCGGGGAGCTGTTTTTT. It is translated as CASSLLVSTGELFF. V gene TRBV11-2 combines with J gene TRBJ2-2, with D hard to call. The germline V and J ends were trimmed by 2 bases and 5 bases, with 9 bases remaining between them. There are 14 residues in the CDR3. CDR1 and CDR2 from the germline V gene are SGHAT and FQNNGV.

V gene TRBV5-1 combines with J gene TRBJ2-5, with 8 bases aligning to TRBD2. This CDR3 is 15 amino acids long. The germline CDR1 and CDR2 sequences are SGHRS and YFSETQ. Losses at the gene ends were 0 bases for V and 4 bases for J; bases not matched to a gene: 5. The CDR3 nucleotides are TGCGCCAGCAGCTTGGTTGCGGGAGGTATAGAGACCCAGTACTTC. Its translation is CASSLVAGGIETQYF. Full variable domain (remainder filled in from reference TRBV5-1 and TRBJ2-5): KAGVTQTPRYLIKTRGQQVTLSCSPISGHRSVSWYQQTPGQGLQFLFEYFSETQRNKGNFPGRFSGRQFSNSRSEMNVSTLELGDSALYLCASSLVAGGIETQYFGPGTRLLVL.

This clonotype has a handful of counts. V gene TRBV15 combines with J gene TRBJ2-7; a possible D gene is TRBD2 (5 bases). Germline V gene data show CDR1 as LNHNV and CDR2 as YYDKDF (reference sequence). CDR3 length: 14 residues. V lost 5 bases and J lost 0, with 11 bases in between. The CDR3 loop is CATSERRSSYEQYF. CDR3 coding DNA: TGTGCCACCAGCGAAAGGAGGAGCTCCTACGAGCAGTACTTC.

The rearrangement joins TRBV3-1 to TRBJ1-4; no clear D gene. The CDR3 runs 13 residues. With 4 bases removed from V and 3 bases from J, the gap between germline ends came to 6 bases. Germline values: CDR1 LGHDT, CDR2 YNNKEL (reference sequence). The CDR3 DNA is TGTGCCAGCAGCCGGTTACCTAATGAAAAACTGTTTTTT. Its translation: CASSRLPNEKLFF.

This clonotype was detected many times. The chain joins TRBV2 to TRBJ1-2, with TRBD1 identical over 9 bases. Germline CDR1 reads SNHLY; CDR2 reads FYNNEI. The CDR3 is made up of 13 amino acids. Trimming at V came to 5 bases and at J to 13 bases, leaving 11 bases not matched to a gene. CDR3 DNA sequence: TGTGCCAGCAGTTCGGACAGGGGCGCGCGCACCACCTTC. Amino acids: CASSSDRGARTTF.

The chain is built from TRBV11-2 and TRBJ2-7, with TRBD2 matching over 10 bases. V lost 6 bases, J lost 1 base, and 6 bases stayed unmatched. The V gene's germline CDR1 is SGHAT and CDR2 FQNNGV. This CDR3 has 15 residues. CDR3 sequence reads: CASRPGSGRSYEQYF. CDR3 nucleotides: TGTGCCAGCAGGCCGGGTAGCGGGAGGTCCTACGAGCAGTACTTC.

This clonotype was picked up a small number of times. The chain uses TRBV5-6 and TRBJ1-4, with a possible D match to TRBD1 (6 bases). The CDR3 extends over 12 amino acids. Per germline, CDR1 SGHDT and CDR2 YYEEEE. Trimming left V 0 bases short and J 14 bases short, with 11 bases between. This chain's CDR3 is CASSLEQGSLFF. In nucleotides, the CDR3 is TGTGCCAGCAGCTTGGAACAGGGTTCGCTGTTTTTT.

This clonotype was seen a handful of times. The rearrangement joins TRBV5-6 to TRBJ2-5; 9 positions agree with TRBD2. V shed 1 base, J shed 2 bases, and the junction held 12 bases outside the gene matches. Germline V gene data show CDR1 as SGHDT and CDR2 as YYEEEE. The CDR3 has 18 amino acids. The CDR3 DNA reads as TGTGCCAGCAGCTTGATCGGTAGCGGGAGTACCTTACAAGAGACCCAGTACTTC. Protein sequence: CASSLIGSGSTLQETQYF.

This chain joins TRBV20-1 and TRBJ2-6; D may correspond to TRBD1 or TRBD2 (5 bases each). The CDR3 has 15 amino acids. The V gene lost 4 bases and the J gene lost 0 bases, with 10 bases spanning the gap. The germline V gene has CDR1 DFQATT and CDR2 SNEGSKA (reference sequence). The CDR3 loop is CSAKGPYSGANVLTF. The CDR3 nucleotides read TGCAGTGCTAAGGGACCGTACTCTGGGGCCAACGTCCTGACTTTC.

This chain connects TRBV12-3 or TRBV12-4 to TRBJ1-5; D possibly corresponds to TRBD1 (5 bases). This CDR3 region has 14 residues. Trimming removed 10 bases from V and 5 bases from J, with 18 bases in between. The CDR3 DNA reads TGTGCCACCAGCCCAGGGAGGGAAGATCAGCCCCAGCATTTT. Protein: CATSPGREDQPQHF.

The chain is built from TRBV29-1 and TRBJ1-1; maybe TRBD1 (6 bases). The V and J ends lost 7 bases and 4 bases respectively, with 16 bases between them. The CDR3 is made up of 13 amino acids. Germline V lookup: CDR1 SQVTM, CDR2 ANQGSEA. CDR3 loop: CSAEGGERTEAFF. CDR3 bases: TGCAGCGCCGAGGGGGGGGAACGCACTGAAGCTTTCTTT.

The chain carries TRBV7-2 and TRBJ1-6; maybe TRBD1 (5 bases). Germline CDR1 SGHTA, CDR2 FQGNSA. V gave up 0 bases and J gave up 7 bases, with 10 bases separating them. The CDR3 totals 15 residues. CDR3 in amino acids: CASSLAGERNSPLHF. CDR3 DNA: TGTGCCAGCAGCTTAGCGGGGGAGCGCAATTCACCCCTCCACTTT.

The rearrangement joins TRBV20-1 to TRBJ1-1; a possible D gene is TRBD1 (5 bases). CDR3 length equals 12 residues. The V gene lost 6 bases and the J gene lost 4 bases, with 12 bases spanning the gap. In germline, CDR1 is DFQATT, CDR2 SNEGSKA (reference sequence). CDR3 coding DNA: TGCAGTGCAGCCCCGGGGGTCACTGAAGCTTTCTTT. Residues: CSAAPGVTEAFF.

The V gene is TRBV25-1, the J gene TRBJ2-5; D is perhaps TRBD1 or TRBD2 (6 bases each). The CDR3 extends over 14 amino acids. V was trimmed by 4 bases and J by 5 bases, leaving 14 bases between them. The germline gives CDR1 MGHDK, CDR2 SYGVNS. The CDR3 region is CASSVQGTWETQYF. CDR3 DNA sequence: TGTGCCAGCAGTGTGCAGGGGACTTGGGAGACCCAGTACTTC.

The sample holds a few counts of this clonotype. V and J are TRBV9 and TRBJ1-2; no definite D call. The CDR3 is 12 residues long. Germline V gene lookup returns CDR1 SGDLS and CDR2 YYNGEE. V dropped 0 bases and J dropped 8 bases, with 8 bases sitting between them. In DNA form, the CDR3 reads TGTGCCAGCAGCGTAGAACGGGGAGGCTACACCTTC. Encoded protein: CASSVERGGYTF.

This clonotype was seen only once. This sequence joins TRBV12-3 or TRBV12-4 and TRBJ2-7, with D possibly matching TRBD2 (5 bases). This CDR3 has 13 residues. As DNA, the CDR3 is TGTGCTAGTGGCCCGGACTCTACCTACGAGCAGTACTTC. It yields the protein CASGPDSTYEQYF.

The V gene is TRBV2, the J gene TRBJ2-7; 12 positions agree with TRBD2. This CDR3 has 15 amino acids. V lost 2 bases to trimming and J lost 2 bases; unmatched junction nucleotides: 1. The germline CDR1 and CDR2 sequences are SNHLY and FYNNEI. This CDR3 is CASSEPSGRAYEQYF. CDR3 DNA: TGTGCCAGCAGTGAACCTAGCGGGAGGGCCTACGAGCAGTACTTC. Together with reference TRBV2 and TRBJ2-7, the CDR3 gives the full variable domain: EPEVTQTPSHQVTQMGQEVILRCVPISNHLYFYWYRQILGQKVEFLVSFYNNEISEKSEIFDDQFSVERPDGSNFTLKIRSTKLEDSAMYFCASSEPSGRAYEQYFGPGTRLTVT.

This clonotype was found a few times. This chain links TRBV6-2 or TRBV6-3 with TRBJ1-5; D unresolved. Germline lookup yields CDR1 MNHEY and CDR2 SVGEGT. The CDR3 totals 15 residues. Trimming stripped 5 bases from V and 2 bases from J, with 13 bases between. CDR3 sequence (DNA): TGTGCCAGCAGTACCACCCTGGAGGGCAATCAGCCCCAGCATTTT. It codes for CASSTTLEGNQPQHF.

In DNA, the CDR3 is TGCAGTGCTAGGCGGGGACAGGGGGTCTACGAGCAGTACTTC. Protein: CSARRGQGVYEQYF. The gene calls are TRBV20-1 and TRBJ2-7; 11 bases match TRBD1. The CDR3 is 14 residues long. V was clipped by 3 bases and J by 3 bases; unmatched bases: 4. Germline lookup yields CDR1 DFQATT and CDR2 SNEGSKA (reference sequence).